Shown below are 29 T cell receptor beta chains from a single sample sequenced in a study of blood T cell repertoires in COVID-19. This table comes from immunoSEQ multiplex PCR, and its TCRdb copy is limited to in-frame clones, with some not included. The sample shows 150,000 or so clones, roughly nine tenths of them seen only once. Source material: PBMCs or T cells enriched from blood (not recorded which). These receptors were obtained from a woman in her 40s who had been exposed to COVID-19.

This chain connects TRBV29-1 to TRBJ2-7; possible D gene TRBD2, 5 bases. This CDR3 contains 13 residues. Trimming stripped 4 bases from V and 2 bases from J, with 12 bases between. Germline CDR1 reads SQVTM; CDR2 reads ANQGSEA. This chain's CDR3 is CSVGSSGAYEQYF. The CDR3 coding sequence is TGCAGCGTTGGATCCAGCGGAGCCTACGAGCAGTACTTC.

The rearrangement links TRBV2 to TRBJ2-1, with 12 bases identical to TRBD2. Germline CDR1 is SNHLY and CDR2 is FYNNEI. Trimming removed 6 bases from V and 7 bases from J; junction bases left unmatched: 10. The CDR3 spans 16 residues. The CDR3 DNA sequence: TGTGCCAGCAGCGGGAAACTAGCGGGAGGAATGAATGAGCAGTTCTTC. This codes for CASSGKLAGGMNEQFF.

The rearrangement uses TRBV12-3 or TRBV12-4 and TRBJ2-1; D is ambiguous. The CDR3 runs to 13 residues. The V end was cut by 5 bases, the J end by 8 bases, with 13 bases between. In nucleotides, the CDR3 is TGTGCCAGCAGTGCAAGATTTGGGCATGAGCAGTTCTTC. This translates into CASSARFGHEQFF.

The rearrangement uses TRBV3-1 (or the pseudogene TRBV3-2) and TRBJ1-2; D ambiguous. The germline CDR1 and CDR2 sequences are LGHDT and YNNKEL (reference sequence). Deletions cut 1 base from V and 12 bases from J, with 12 bases between. There are 12 residues in the CDR3. The CDR3 sequence is CASSQGNPADTF. CDR3 in DNA: TGTGCCAGCAGCCAAGGGAACCCCGCGGACACCTTC.

The gene calls are TRBV5-1 and TRBJ1-1; the D is unclear. The CDR3 runs 14 residues. Trimming pared 0 bases from V and 1 base from J, leaving 7 bases between. CDR1 is SGHRS and CDR2 is YFSETQ in the germline V gene. CDR3 protein: CASSLEGRNTEAFF. The DNA for the CDR3 is TGCGCCAGCAGCTTGGAAGGGAGGAACACTGAAGCTTTCTTT.

The chain carries TRBV19 and TRBJ1-2; TRBD1 might be the D (6 bases). The CDR3 runs 13 residues. Germline CDR1 LNHDA, CDR2 SQIVND (reference sequence). The V and J ends lost 5 bases and 3 bases respectively, with 10 bases between them. In nucleotides, the CDR3 is TGTGCCAGTAGTCTGACAGGAGACTATGGCTACACCTTC. It is translated as CASSLTGDYGYTF.

CDR3: CASSPGRGVRFYDEQYF. In nucleotides, the CDR3 is TGTGCCAGCAGTCCCGGGCGGGGGGTTCGATTTTACGACGAGCAGTACTTC. The chain is built from TRBV27 and TRBJ2-7; 8 nucleotides align to TRBD2. The CDR3 covers 17 residues. V dropped 5 bases and J dropped 5; count of bases not matched to a gene: 17. CDR1 and CDR2 (germline): MNHEY, SMNVEV (reference sequence).

The DNA for the CDR3 is TGTGCCAGCAGGGGGACAGGGGTAATGTTTACGCAGTATTTT. Translated, it gives CASRGTGVMFTQYF. J is TRBJ2-3 and V is TRBV6-5, with 10 bases that match TRBD1. V trimming: 6 bases; J trimming: 8 bases; junction bases outside the gene matches: 8. The CDR3 covers 14 residues. CDR1 and CDR2 (germline): MNHEY, SVGAGI.

V gene TRBV9 combines with J gene TRBJ2-3; 14 nucleotides agree with TRBD2. This CDR3 is 17 amino acids long. The germline V gene has CDR1 SGDLS and CDR2 YYNGEE. Trimming removed 4 bases from V and 5 bases from J; junction bases left unmatched: 9. CDR3 DNA: TGTGCCAGCAGCCCAGGGACTAGCGGGAGTCTTAAAGATACGCAGTATTTT. Residues: CASSPGTSGSLKDTQYF.

The table lists this clone with a count of one. This rearrangement joins TRBV10-2 to TRBJ2-2, with TRBD2 matching 7 bases. With V trimmed by 6 bases and J by 3 bases, 7 bases remained unmatched. The length of the CDR3 is 15 residues. Germline CDR1 reads WSHSY; CDR2 reads SAAADI. In nucleotides, the CDR3 is TGCGCCAGCAGGGGGGGAGGGCTAGACACCGGGGAGCTGTTTTTT. Protein product: CASRGGGLDTGELFF.

The V and J genes are TRBV28 and TRBJ2-6, with TRBD1 as a possible D gene (5 bases). This CDR3 contains 13 residues. V was shortened by 9 bases and J by 1 base, with 7 bases between the two germline ends. The germline V gene has CDR1 MDHEN and CDR2 SYDVKM. CDR3 region: CASTGSGANVLTF. For the CDR3, the DNA is TGTGCCAGTACAGGTTCTGGGGCCAACGTCCTGACTTTC.

The chain carries TRBV19 and TRBJ2-3, with 9 bases aligning to TRBD1. The J segment lost 4 bases and the V segment lost 6 bases, leaving 5 bases of the junction unmatched. The germline V gene has CDR1 LNHDA and CDR2 SQIVND (reference sequence). The CDR3 runs to 14 residues. Written as DNA, the CDR3 is TGTGCCAGTAGACCGACAGGGGGGGCAGATACGCAGTATTTT. Translated, it gives CASRPTGGADTQYF.

The V gene is TRBV4-3, the J gene TRBJ1-1; the match to TRBD1 covers 8 bases. The J segment lost 5 bases and the V segment lost 3 bases, leaving 5 bases of the junction unmatched. Looked up from germline, CDR1 is LGHNA and CDR2 is YSLEER. This CDR3 is 14 amino acids long. CDR3 DNA: TGCGCCAGCAGCCACCATGGACAGGGAACTGAAGCTTTCTTT. Its translation is CASSHHGQGTEAFF.

V and J are TRBV9 and TRBJ1-2, with 9 nucleotides matching TRBD1. V shed 3 bases, J shed 2 bases, and the junction held 5 bases outside the gene matches. This CDR3 has 15 residues. CDR1 is SGDLS, CDR2 YYNGEE, per germline. The CDR3 loop is CASSATGGRNYGYTF. The CDR3 DNA reads TGTGCCAGCAGCGCGACAGGGGGACGGAACTATGGCTACACCTTC.

The J gene is TRBJ2-5, the V gene TRBV3-1 (or the pseudogene TRBV3-2), with D perhaps matching TRBD1 (5 bases). Germline CDR1 is LGHDT and CDR2 is YNNKEL (reference sequence). V was shortened by 2 bases and J by 7 bases, with 8 bases between the two germline ends. This CDR3 region has 12 residues. The CDR3 sequence: CASSQQGGTQYF. CDR3 nucleotide sequence: TGTGCCAGCAGCCAACAGGGCGGGACCCAGTACTTC.

This chain links TRBV19 with TRBJ2-1, with TRBD2 matching 7 bases. Per germline, CDR1 LNHDA and CDR2 SQIVND (reference sequence). The V segment lost 4 bases and the J segment 4 bases; nucleotides outside the gene matches: 7. The CDR3 contains 15 residues. In nucleotides, the CDR3 is TGTGCCAGTAGTAAGGAGCTAGCGGAGTACAATGAGCAGTTCTTC. It yields the protein CASSKELAEYNEQFF. Filled out from reference TRBV19 and TRBJ2-1, the complete variable domain reads DGGITQSPKYLFRKEGQNVTLSCEQNLNHDAMYWYRQDPGQGLRLIYYSQIVNDFQKGDIAEGYSVSREKKESFPLTVTSAQKNPTAFYLCASSKELAEYNEQFFGPGTRLTVL.

The V and J genes are TRBV24-1 and TRBJ1-4; tentatively, D is TRBD1 (5 bases). V gave up 3 bases and J gave up 7 bases, with 14 bases separating them. This CDR3 is built from 15 residues. The V gene's germline CDR1 is KGHDR and CDR2 SFDVKD. CDR3 sequence: CATSDPRGRGEKLFF. DNA for the CDR3: TGTGCCACCAGTGATCCTAGGGGTAGGGGTGAAAAACTGTTTTTT.

The chain recombines TRBV13 with TRBJ1-2; D possibly corresponds to TRBD1 (6 bases). CDR1 and CDR2 (germline): PRHDT, FYEKMQ (reference sequence). The V and J ends lost 6 bases and 3 bases respectively, with 14 bases between them. This CDR3 comprises 14 residues. The CDR3 DNA sequence: TGTGCCAGCAGGACCCAGGGGCGCGACTATGGCTACACCTTC. Translating it yields CASRTQGRDYGYTF.

The chain has TRBV28 and TRBJ2-7, with 7 bases fitting TRBD1. This CDR3 has 16 amino acids. The V and J ends lost 2 bases and 3 bases, in that order; junction bases with no gene match: 10. Germline values: CDR1 MDHEN, CDR2 SYDVKM. CDR3 loop: CASSLASAGGIYEQYF. CDR3 nucleotide sequence: TGTGCCAGCAGTTTAGCGTCGGCAGGGGGTATCTACGAGCAGTACTTC. Supplemented by reference TRBV28 and TRBJ2-7, the full variable domain reads DVKVTQSSRYLVKRTGEKVFLECVQDMDHENMFWYRQDPGLGLRLIYFSYDVKMKEKGDIPEGYSVSREKKERFSLILESASTNQTSMYLCASSLASAGGIYEQYFGPGTRLTVT.

This chain joins TRBV11-2 and TRBJ1-6, with D perhaps TRBD1 (5 bases). In germline, CDR1 is SGHAT, CDR2 FQNNGV. With 4 bases removed from V and 10 bases from J, the gap between germline ends came to 11 bases. CDR3 length: 13 amino acids. DNA for the CDR3: TGTGCCAGCAGCTCGGGGGGTGGGTCACCCCTCCACTTT. Translated, it gives CASSSGGGSPLHF.

In nucleotides, the CDR3 is TGTGCCAGCAGCCGATTACAGGGGGCGTATGCTGAGCAGTTCTTC. Protein: CASSRLQGAYAEQFF. The chain carries TRBV11-2 and TRBJ2-1, with 9 bases identical to TRBD1. The CDR3 runs to 15 residues. Germline CDR1 is SGHAT and CDR2 is FQNNGV. Unmatched junction bases numbered 11, after V lost 5 bases and J lost 9 bases. Full variable domain (rest looked up from reference TRBV11-2 and TRBJ2-1): EAGVAQSPRYKIIEKRQSVAFWCNPISGHATLYWYQQILGQGPKLLIQFQNNGVVDDSQLPKDRFSAERLKGVDSTLKIQPAKLEDSAVYLCASSRLQGAYAEQFFGPGTRLTVL.

The chain employs TRBV9 and TRBJ2-1, with 7 bases fitting TRBD2. This CDR3 is built from 14 residues. Per germline, CDR1 SGDLS and CDR2 YYNGEE. The ends lost 4 bases at V and 2 bases at J; junction bases unmatched: 3. This CDR3 is CASSPGTTYNEQFF. CDR3 nucleotide sequence: TGTGCCAGCAGCCCCGGGACTACCTACAATGAGCAGTTCTTC.

J is TRBJ1-2 and V is TRBV2; D not certain. Trimming took off 7 bases at V and 2 bases at J, with 17 bases between the two ends. CDR3 size: 15 residues. Germline V lookup: CDR1 SNHLY, CDR2 FYNNEI. This chain's CDR3 is CASTTDRRGNYGYTF. The CDR3 DNA reads as TGTGCCAGCACCACAGACCGGCGAGGGAACTATGGCTACACCTTC.

This clone was counted ten times or more. This chain uses TRBV25-1 with TRBJ1-4; D ambiguous. Germline V gene lookup returns CDR1 MGHDK and CDR2 SYGVNS. Trimming stripped 4 bases from V and 6 bases from J, with 3 bases between. The CDR3 covers 11 residues. The CDR3 sequence is CASSVDEKLFF. Written as DNA, the CDR3 is TGTGCCAGCAGTGTCGATGAAAAACTGTTTTTT.

The chain recombines TRBV5-4 with TRBJ1-3; 7 bases line up with TRBD1. The CDR3 contains 17 residues. With V trimmed by 4 bases and J by 0 bases, 10 bases remained unmatched. Germline V gene data show CDR1 as SGHNT and CDR2 as YYREEE (reference sequence). The CDR3 coding sequence is TGTGCCAGCAGCACACCGACAGGGAAAGTCTCTGGAAACACCATATATTTT. The encoded protein is CASSTPTGKVSGNTIYF.

This chain links TRBV6-5 with TRBJ1-2; 7 bases are a match to TRBD1. Germline V gene lookup returns CDR1 MNHEY and CDR2 SVGAGI. CDR3 length: 16 residues. V lost 2 bases and J lost 3; bases outside the gene matches: 9. The CDR3 DNA sequence: TGTGCCAGCAGTTACGCGCCGGGCAGGGGGGACTATGGCTACACCTTC. Protein sequence: CASSYAPGRGDYGYTF.

V is TRBV18 and J is TRBJ1-2, with D perhaps matching TRBD1 (6 bases). The CDR3 runs to 14 residues. V lost 5 bases and J 6 bases, leaving 16 bases between the germline ends. CDR1 and CDR2 (germline): KGHSH, LQKENI. The CDR3 loop reads CASSYRDPGNGYTF. The CDR3 coding sequence is TGTGCCAGCTCATACAGGGACCCCGGCAATGGCTACACCTTC.

V gene TRBV3-1 (or the pseudogene TRBV3-2) combines with J gene TRBJ2-4, with 10 bases identical to TRBD1. Losses at the gene ends were 5 bases for V and 12 bases for J; bases not matched to a gene: 13. This CDR3 comprises 15 residues. Germline values: CDR1 LGHDT, CDR2 YNNKEL (reference sequence). CDR3 in DNA: TGTGCCAGCAGCAACGACAGGGGGCGGGTCGGGGATCAGTACTTC. Amino acid sequence: CASSNDRGRVGDQYF.

The DNA for the CDR3 is TGTGCCAGCAGCCCAAGCATGCGGGATGAGCAGTTCTTC. Its translation: CASSPSMRDEQFF. The J gene is TRBJ2-1, the V gene TRBV7-3, with a weak D call TRBD2 (5 bases). V gave up 5 bases and J gave up 8 bases, with 13 bases separating them. The length of the CDR3 is 13 residues. Germline lookup yields CDR1 SGHTA and CDR2 FQGTGA.